This is a list of T cell receptor beta chains from one sample in a study of vaccination and CD4 T cells after COVID-19. TCRdb called the PCR reads again in MiXCR, with one record for every CDR3 protein. Here the sample spans about 22,000 distinct CDR3 sequences, 60% to 80% being singletons. The antigens of these receptors remain unknown. The source material was CD4+ T cells from blood, cultured in vitro, sampled before SARS-CoV-2 vaccination. These TCRs come from a human donor who received a COVID-19 vaccine. The CDR3 runs from the conserved cysteine through the conserved F or W. The D gene is left open where the match is weak. Only some rows state a clone size, as once, few, many or a class for expanded clones.

D,J,V,size,DNA,CDR3
TRBD1,TRBJ2-5,TRBV20-1,.,TGCAGTGCTGGTAGGACAGGTGGAGAGGAGACCCAGTACTTC,CSAGRTGGEETQYF
TRBD1,TRBJ2-2,TRBV5-1,.,TGCGCCAGCAGCTTTACACAGGGGGCCGGGGAGCTGTTTTTT,CASSFTQGAGELFF
.,TRBJ1-3,TRBV2,once,TGTGCCAGCAGTGAAAGAGTGGGTGGAAACACCATATATTTT,CASSERVGGNTIYF
.,TRBJ2-7,TRBV6-1,few,TGTGCCAGCAGTGAAGCGATAACAGGGACCCTATCCGAGCAGTACTTC,CASSEAITGTLSEQYF
TRBD2,TRBJ2-1,TRBV20-1,.,TGCAGTGCTTCCGGGACTAGCCTCTACAATGAGCAGTTCTTC,CSASGTSLYNEQFF
TRBD2,TRBJ2-1,TRBV12-3/TRBV12-4,.,TGTGCCAGCAGCCCCAGAGGTTTGTTCGTCCGGACTAGCAACAATGAGCAGTTCTTC,CASSPRGLFVRTSNNEQFF
TRBD2,TRBJ2-2,TRBV7-2,.,TGTGCCAGCAGCTTAGCGGCGGGGGTGCTGTTTTTT,CASSLAAGVLFF
TRBD2,TRBJ2-3,TRBV12-3/TRBV12-4,.,TGTGCCAGCAGCAGAACCTCCCTAGCCTCCGGGGGGAATACGCAGTATTTT,CASSRTSLASGGNTQYF
.,TRBJ2-7,TRBV6-2/TRBV6-3,.,TGTGCCAGCCGCCCCGGTGGCGGCGGACTCGCCTACGAGCAGTACTTC,CASRPGGGGLAYEQYF
.,TRBJ1-1,TRBV6-1,.,TGTGCCAGCAGCCCAGGGAACCCTGAAGCTTTCTTT,CASSPGNPEAFF
.,TRBJ2-5,TRBV6-1,.,TGTGCCAGCAGACGACTCTTTCAAGGGACCCAGTACTTC,CASRRLFQGTQYF
TRBD2,TRBJ2-6,TRBV6-5,.,TGTGCCAGCAGTTACTCGTGGGAGGGGACCAACGTCCTGACTTTC,CASSYSWEGTNVLTF
.,TRBJ1-6,TRBV6-5,.,TGTGCCAGCAGTTACTCCCCGCCGACAGTCAGCTCCTATAATTCACCCCTCCACTTT,CASSYSPPTVSSYNSPLHF
.,TRBJ1-5,TRBV29-1,.,TGCAGCGTTGCGTGGACAGCCGGAGATCAGCCCCAGCATTTT,CSVAWTAGDQPQHF
TRBD1,TRBJ1-1,TRBV20-1,.,TGCAGTGCTAGGAACGACAGGGACACTGAAGCTTTCTTT,CSARNDRDTEAFF
TRBD2,TRBJ2-2,TRBV6-1,.,TGTGCCAGCAACGAGCGGGGGGGCAGGGGCGGGGAGCTGTTTTTT,CASNERGGRGGELFF
.,TRBJ1-5,TRBV20-1,once,TGCAGTGCTAGAGACTTCCCACCATCTGATCAGCCCCAGCATTTT,CSARDFPPSDQPQHF
TRBD2,TRBJ2-3,TRBV20-1,few,TGCAGTGCTAGGAGTAGGGCTAGCGGGGGGGGTACGCAGTATTTT,CSARSRASGGGTQYF
TRBD1,TRBJ1-3,TRBV5-1,.,TGCGCCAGCAGCGCCGGACAGGGGGGAAACACCATATATTTT,CASSAGQGGNTIYF
.,TRBJ1-2,TRBV7-9,.,TGTGCCAGCAGCTTAGTAGGTGGAGTGGCTAACTATGGCTACACCTTC,CASSLVGGVANYGYTF
TRBD1,TRBJ2-5,TRBV10-1,.,TGCGCCAGCAGTGATACAGGGGGGAACCAAGAGACCCAGTACTTC,CASSDTGGNQETQYF
TRBD1,TRBJ1-1,TRBV10-3,once,TGTGCCATCAGGGGACAGGTGGGGAACACTGAAGCTTTCTTT,CAIRGQVGNTEAFF
TRBD2,TRBJ2-2,TRBV20-1,few,TGCAGTGCCCCGTTGTCCGGGCGGGGGGGAGCGAACACCGGGGAGCTGTTTTTT,CSAPLSGRGGANTGELFF
TRBD1,TRBJ2-2,TRBV20-1,.,TGCAGTGCTCGAACAGGGGATTCGAACACCGGGGAGCTGTTTTTT,CSARTGDSNTGELFF
.,TRBJ2-7,TRBV19,.,TGTGCCAGTAGTATTGCCCCAGGGCAAGAGCAGTACTTC,CASSIAPGQEQYF
.,TRBJ1-2,TRBV20-1,.,TGCAGTGCTCCCGGGAGGGCATGGGGCTACACCTTC,CSAPGRAWGYTF
TRBD2,TRBJ2-5,TRBV20-1,few,TGCAGTGCTAGTTGGACTAGCGGGGGGGCTTGGGAAGAGACCCAGTACTTC,CSASWTSGGAWEETQYF
TRBD1,TRBJ1-1,TRBV24-1,.,TGTGCCACCAGTGAGGGGGACAGTAGGACTTTCTTT,CATSEGDSRTFF
.,TRBJ1-5,TRBV24-1,.,TGTGCCACCAGTGATCCCGGGAGCAATCAGCCCCAGCATTTT,CATSDPGSNQPQHF
.,TRBJ2-7,TRBV7-2,.,TGTGCCAGCAGCCGCCCGGGCTACGAGCAGTACTTC,CASSRPGYEQYF
.,TRBJ2-2,TRBV14,.,TGTGCCAGCAGCCGGAGGGGGCTCGGGGAGCTGTTTTTT,CASSRRGLGELFF
TRBD1,TRBJ1-1,TRBV19,.,TGTGCCAGTAGTAATTCCCGGACAGGTGCCACTGAAGCTTTCTTT,CASSNSRTGATEAFF
.,TRBJ1-2,TRBV19,hyperexpanded,TGTGCCAGTAGTATCATGGGTCGGTCCTATGGCTACACCTTC,CASSIMGRSYGYTF
TRBD1,TRBJ1-1,TRBV10-1,.,TGCGCCAGCAGTGATTATAGGTTAGTAGGGGGCGATAACACTGAAGCTTTCTTT,CASSDYRLVGGDNTEAFF
TRBD1,TRBJ1-1,TRBV2,.,TGTGCCAGCAGGCAGTGGACAGGGAACACTGAAGCTTTCTTT,CASRQWTGNTEAFF
.,TRBJ1-2,TRBV5-3,.,TGTGCCAGCAGCCGACTCATAGCTAACTATGGCTACACCTTC,CASSRLIANYGYTF